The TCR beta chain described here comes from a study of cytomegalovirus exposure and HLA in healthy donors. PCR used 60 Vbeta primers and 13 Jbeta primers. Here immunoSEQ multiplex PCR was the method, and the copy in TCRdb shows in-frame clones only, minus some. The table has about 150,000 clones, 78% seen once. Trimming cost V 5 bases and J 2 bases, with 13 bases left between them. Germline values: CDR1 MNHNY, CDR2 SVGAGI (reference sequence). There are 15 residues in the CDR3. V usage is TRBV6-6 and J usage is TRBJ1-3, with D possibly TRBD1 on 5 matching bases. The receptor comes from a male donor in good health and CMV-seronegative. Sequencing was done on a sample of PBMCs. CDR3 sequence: CASSTGSQTGNTIYF. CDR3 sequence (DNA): TGTGCCAGCAGTACAGGTTCCCAGACTGGAAACACCATATATTTT.